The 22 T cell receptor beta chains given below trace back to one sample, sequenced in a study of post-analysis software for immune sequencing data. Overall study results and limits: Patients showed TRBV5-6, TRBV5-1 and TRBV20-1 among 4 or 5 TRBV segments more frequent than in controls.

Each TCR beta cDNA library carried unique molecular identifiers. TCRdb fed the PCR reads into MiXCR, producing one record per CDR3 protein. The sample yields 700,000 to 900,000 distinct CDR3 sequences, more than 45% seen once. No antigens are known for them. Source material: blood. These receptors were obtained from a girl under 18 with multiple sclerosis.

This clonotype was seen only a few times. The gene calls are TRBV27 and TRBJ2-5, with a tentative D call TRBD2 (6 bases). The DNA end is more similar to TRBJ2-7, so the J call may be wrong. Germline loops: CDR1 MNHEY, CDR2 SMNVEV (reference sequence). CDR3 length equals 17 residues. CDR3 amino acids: CASTERSAASALYEQYF. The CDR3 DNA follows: TGTGCCAGCACCGAAAGGAGTGCGGCTAGCGCGCTCTACGAGCAGTACTTC.

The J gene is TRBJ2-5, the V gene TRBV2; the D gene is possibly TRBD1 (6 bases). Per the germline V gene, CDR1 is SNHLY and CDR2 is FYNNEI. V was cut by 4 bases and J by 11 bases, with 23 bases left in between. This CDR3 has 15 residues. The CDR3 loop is CASSGRQVLTYKQYF. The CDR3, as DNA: TGTGCCAGCAGTGGCAGACAGGTCCTGACCTACAAGCAGTACTTC.

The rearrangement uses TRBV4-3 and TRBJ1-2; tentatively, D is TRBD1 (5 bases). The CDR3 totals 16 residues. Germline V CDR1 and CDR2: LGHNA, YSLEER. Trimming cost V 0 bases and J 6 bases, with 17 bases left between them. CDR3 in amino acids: CASSQEARQKRNGYTF. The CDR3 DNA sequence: TGCGCCAGCAGCCAAGAGGCTCGACAGAAGAGGAATGGCTACACCTTC.

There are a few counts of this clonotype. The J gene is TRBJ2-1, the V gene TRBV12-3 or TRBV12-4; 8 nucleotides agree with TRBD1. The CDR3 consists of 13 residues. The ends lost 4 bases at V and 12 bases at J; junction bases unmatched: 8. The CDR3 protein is CASSWGQAKTQFF. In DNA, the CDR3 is TGTGCCAGCAGTTGGGGACAGGCCAAAACGCAGTTCTTC.

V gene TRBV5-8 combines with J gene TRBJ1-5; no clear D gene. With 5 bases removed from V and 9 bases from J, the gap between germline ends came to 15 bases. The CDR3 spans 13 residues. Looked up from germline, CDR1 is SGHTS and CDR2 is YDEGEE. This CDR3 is CASSLVGHPPQHF. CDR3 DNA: TGTGCCAGCAGTTTAGTAGGGCATCCGCCCCAGCATTTT.

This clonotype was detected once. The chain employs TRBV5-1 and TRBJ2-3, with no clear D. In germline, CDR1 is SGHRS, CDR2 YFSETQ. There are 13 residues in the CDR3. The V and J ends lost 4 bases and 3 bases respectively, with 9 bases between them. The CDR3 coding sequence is TGCGCCAGCAGCCCCGCGGCAACAGATACGCAGTATTTT. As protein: CASSPAATDTQYF. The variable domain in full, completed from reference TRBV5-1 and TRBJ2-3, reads KAGVTQTPRYLIKTRGQQVTLSCSPISGHRSVSWYQQTPGQGLQFLFEYFSETQRNKGNFPGRFSGRQFSNSRSEMNVSTLELGDSALYLCASSPAATDTQYFGPGTRLTVL.

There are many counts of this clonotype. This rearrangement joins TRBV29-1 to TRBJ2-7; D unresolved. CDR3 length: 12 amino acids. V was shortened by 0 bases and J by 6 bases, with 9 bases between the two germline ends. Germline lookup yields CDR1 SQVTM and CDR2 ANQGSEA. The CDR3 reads CSVEEGVSEQYF. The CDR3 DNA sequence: TGCAGCGTTGAAGAAGGAGTGAGCGAGCAGTACTTC.

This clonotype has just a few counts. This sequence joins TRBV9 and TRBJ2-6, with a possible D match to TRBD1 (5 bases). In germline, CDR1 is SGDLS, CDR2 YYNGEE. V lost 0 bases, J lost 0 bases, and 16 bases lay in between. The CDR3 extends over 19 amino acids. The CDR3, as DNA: TGTGCCAGCAGCGTAGCCCCGATACAGGAGTACTCTGGGGCCAACGTCCTGACTTTC. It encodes CASSVAPIQEYSGANVLTF.

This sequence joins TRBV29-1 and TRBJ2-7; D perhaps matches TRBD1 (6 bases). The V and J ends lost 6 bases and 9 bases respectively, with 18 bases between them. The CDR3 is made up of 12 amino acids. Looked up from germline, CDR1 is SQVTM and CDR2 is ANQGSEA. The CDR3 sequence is CSVTEQGPGQYF. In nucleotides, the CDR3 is TGCAGCGTGACGGAACAGGGACCGGGGCAGTACTTC.

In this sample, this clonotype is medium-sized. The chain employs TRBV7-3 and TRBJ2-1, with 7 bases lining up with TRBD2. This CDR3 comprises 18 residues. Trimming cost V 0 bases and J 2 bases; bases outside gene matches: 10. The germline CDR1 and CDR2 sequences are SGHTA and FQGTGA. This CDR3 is CASSLTGPLADTYNEQFF. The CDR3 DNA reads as TGTGCCAGCAGCTTAACGGGTCCGCTAGCGGATACCTACAATGAGCAGTTCTTC.

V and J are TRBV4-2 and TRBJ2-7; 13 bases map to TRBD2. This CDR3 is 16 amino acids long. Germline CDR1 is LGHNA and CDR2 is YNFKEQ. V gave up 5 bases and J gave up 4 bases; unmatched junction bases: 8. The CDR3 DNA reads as TGTGCCAGCAGCTCACCCGGGACTAGCGGGGATTACGAGCAGTACTTC. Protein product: CASSSPGTSGDYEQYF.

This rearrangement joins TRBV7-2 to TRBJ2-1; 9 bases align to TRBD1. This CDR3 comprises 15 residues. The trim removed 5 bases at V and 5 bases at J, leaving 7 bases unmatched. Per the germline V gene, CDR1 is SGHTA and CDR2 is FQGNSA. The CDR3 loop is CASSGGQGNHNEQFF. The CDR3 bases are TGTGCCAGCAGCGGGGGACAGGGAAACCACAATGAGCAGTTCTTC. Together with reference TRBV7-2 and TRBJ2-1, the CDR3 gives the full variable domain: GAGVSQSPSNKVTEKGKDVELRCDPISGHTALYWYRQSLGQGLEFLIYFQGNSAPDKSGLPSDRFSAERTGGSVSTLTIQRTQQEDSAVYLCASSGGQGNHNEQFFGPGTRLTVL.

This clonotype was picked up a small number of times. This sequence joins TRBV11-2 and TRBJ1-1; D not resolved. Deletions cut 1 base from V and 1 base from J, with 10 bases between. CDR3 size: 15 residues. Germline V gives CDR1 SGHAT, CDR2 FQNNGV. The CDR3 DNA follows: TGTGCCAGCAGCTTAGCGCCGGGCCCGAACACTGAAGCTTTCTTT. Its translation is CASSLAPGPNTEAFF.

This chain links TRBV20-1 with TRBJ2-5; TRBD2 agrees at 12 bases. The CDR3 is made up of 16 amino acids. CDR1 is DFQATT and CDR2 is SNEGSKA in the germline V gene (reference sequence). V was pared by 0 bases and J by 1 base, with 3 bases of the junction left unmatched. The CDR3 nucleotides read TGCAGTGCTAGAGATGGACTAGCGGGACTCCAAGAGACCCAGTACTTC. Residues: CSARDGLAGLQETQYF.

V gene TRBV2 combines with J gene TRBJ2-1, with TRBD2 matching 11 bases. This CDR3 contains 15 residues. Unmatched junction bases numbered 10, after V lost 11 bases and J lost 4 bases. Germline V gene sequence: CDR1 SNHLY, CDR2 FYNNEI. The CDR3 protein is CAALPRLAGYNEQFF. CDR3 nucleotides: TGTGCCGCCCTCCCCAGACTAGCGGGGTACAATGAGCAGTTCTTC.

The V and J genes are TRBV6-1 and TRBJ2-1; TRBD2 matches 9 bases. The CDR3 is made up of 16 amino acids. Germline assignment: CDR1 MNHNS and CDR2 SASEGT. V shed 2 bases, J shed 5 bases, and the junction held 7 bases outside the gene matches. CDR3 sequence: CASSEWWGGRDNEQFF. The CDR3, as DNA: TGTGCCAGCAGTGAATGGTGGGGCGGGAGGGACAATGAGCAGTTCTTC.

CDR3 DNA sequence: TGCGCCAGCAGCTTGGGGGGGGGATCGAGCTCCTACGAGCAGTACTTC. It is translated as CASSLGGGSSSYEQYF. The V gene is TRBV5-1, the J gene TRBJ2-7, with TRBD2 identical over 7 bases. The CDR3 contains 16 residues. J gave up 0 bases and V 0 bases, and 6 bases lay outside the gene matches. Germline-derived CDR1 and CDR2 are SGHRS and YFSETQ.

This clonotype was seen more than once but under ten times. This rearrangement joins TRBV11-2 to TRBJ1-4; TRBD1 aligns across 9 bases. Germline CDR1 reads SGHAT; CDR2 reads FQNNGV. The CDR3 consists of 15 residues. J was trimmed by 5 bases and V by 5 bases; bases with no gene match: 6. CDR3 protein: CASSLLDRGNEKLFF. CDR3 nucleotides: TGTGCCAGCAGCCTCCTCGACAGGGGGAATGAAAAACTGTTTTTT.

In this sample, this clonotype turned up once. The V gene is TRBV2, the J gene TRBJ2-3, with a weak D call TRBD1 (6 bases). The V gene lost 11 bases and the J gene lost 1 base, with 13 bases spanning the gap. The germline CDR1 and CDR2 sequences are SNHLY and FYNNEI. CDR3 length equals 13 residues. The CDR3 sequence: CAGRAGGTDTQYF. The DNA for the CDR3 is TGTGCCGGGCGGGCAGGGGGCACAGATACGCAGTATTTT.

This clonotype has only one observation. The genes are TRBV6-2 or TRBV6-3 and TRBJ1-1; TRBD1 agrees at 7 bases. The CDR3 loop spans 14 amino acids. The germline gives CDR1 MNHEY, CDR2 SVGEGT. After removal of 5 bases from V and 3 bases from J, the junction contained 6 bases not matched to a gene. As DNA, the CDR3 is TGTGCCAGCAGTACAGGGGAATTCTACACTGAAGCTTTCTTT. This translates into CASSTGEFYTEAFF.

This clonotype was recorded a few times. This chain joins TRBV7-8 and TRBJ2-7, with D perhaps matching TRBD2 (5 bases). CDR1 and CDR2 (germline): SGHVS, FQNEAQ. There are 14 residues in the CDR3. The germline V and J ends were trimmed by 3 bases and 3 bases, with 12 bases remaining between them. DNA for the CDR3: TGTGCCAGCAGCTTGGACGGGATTAACTACGAGCAGTACTTC. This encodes CASSLDGINYEQYF.

CDR3 region: CASSQEERGLAYEQYF. CDR3 sequence (DNA): TGCGCCAGCAGCCAAGAGGAAAGGGGGCTTGCCTACGAGCAGTACTTC. The chain joins TRBV4-1 to TRBJ2-7; 7 bases line up with TRBD1. Looked up from germline, CDR1 is MGHRA and CDR2 is YSYEKL. With V trimmed by 0 bases and J by 2 bases, 7 bases remained unmatched. This CDR3 spans 16 amino acids.